This record covers a single T cell receptor beta chain. Its matching antigen is unknown. This sample was included in a study of cytomegalovirus exposure and HLA in healthy donors. At the level of the study: The roughly 130 validation repertoires used the same platform as the roughly 700 first-cohort repertoires (as reported by a later analysis). Study findings and constraints: According to reports, the classifier identified cytomegalovirus status with high specificity and sensitivity. That first-cohort TCR clusters tended to co-occur in the 100 to 150 validation repertoires was found in a later analysis.

Method: immunoSEQ multiplex PCR; TCRdb's copy keeps in-frame clones and lacks some. The repertoire holds about 160,000 clones, about 88% seen once, with approximately 2% in the top ten. Germline loops: CDR1 SGHRS, CDR2 YFSETQ. The ends lost 0 bases at V and 5 bases at J; junction bases unmatched: 5. The CDR3 loop spans 15 amino acids. The TCR was taken from a woman aged 18 to 35 in good health and CMV-seronegative. The rearrangement links TRBV5-1 to TRBJ1-5, with 7 positions matching TRBD1. The sample taken for sequencing was PBMCs. The CDR3 bases are TGCGCCAGCAGCTTGGAGGGACAGCACTATCAGCCCCAGCATTTT. Its protein product is CASSLEGQHYQPQHF.